The TCR beta chain described here comes from a study of blood T cells in healthy people across ages. Comment on this clonotype: Antigen: not known.

Donors were healthy Caucasian individuals from Russia aged roughly 6 to 90. The CDR3 extends over 15 amino acids. CDR1 is LGHNT, CDR2 FRNRAP, per germline. V lost 2 bases and J lost 0, with 11 bases in between. Primed by a sample-barcoded 5' primer and a J-beta primer mix, a second PCR proceeded for roughly 7 to 11 cycles. A single record per CDR3 protein comes from TCRdb applying MiXCR to the 5' RACE reads. The sample shows 800,000 or so distinct CDR3 sequences, roughly 25% of them seen only once. Study results and caveats: It was held that the diversity estimates obtained from one million T cells were underestimates. TCR beta diversity correlated strongly with naive T cell percentage.

The same data also contributed to another study, on T cells of mothers and their children. From that paper: In the second PCR, M1S primer introduced barcodes and 2-4 random bases.

The chain joins TRBV12-5 to TRBJ2-7; no definite D call. Source material: blood. The receptor was derived from a boy aged 10-17 years in good health. The CDR3: CASGLPKQSSYEQYF. The CDR3 DNA is TGTGCTAGTGGTTTGCCTAAACAAAGCTCCTACGAGCAGTACTTC.